Below, 20 T cell receptor beta chains from the same sample are listed, as sequenced in a study of cytomegalovirus exposure and HLA in healthy donors. With 60 Vbeta and 13 Jbeta primers, the PCR was carried out. The assay was immunoSEQ multiplex PCR, and TCRdb's table has in-frame clones only and misses some. The top ten hold about 2.5% of the sample, which has around 140,000 clones, 75% to 85% seen once. Specimen: PBMCs. These receptors all come from a woman under 30 in good health and CMV-seropositive.

The chain combines TRBV27 with TRBJ2-2, with D tentatively TRBD2 (5 bases). Per germline, CDR1 MNHEY and CDR2 SMNVEV (reference sequence). CDR3 length equals 15 residues. V lost 4 bases to trimming and J lost 0 bases, with 9 bases between them. The CDR3 DNA reads TGTGCCAGCAGTTCCCGGACTTCGAACACCGGGGAGCTGTTTTTT. Its translation is CASSSRTSNTGELFF.

The chain carries TRBV23-1 and TRBJ1-2; D possibly corresponds to TRBD1 (5 bases). TRBV23-1 is treated as an ORF (open reading frame) with a function not yet certain. V lost 7 bases and J 3 bases, leaving 15 bases between the germline ends. This CDR3 has 14 residues. CDR3 loop: CASTPRAGYYGYTF. The CDR3 nucleotides are TGCGCCAGCACTCCTCGAGCAGGGTACTATGGCTACACCTTC.

This chain uses TRBV10-3 with TRBJ1-1, with 9 positions matching TRBD1. CDR1 and CDR2 (germline): ENHRY, SYGVKD. The V segment lost 5 bases and the J segment 4 bases; nucleotides outside the gene matches: 2. This CDR3 has 13 amino acids. The CDR3 DNA follows: TGTGCCATCAGTTGGGGACAGGGCACTGAAGCTTTCTTT. This encodes CAISWGQGTEAFF.

The gene calls are TRBV7-8 and TRBJ2-7, with TRBD1 matching 7 bases. Germline values: CDR1 SGHVS, CDR2 FQNEAQ. The CDR3 loop spans 14 amino acids. With 1 base clipped from V and 4 bases from J, the junction kept 4 bases outside the gene matches. The DNA of the CDR3 is TGTGCCAGCAGCTTAGGGGACAGCCTTTACGAGCAGTACTTC. This encodes CASSLGDSLYEQYF.

The chain recombines TRBV28 with TRBJ1-5; 8 bases align to TRBD1. The CDR3 loop spans 16 amino acids. With 2 bases clipped from V and 1 base from J, the junction kept 4 bases outside the gene matches. Germline V gives CDR1 MDHEN, CDR2 SYDVKM. CDR3 protein: CASSLVQGGSNQPQHF. CDR3 DNA sequence: TGTGCCAGCAGTTTAGTACAGGGGGGAAGCAATCAGCCCCAGCATTTT.

The chain uses TRBV6-1 and TRBJ2-2, with a weak D call TRBD2 (6 bases). The CDR3 spans 16 residues. Germline assignment: CDR1 MNHNS and CDR2 SASEGT. Deletions cut 4 bases from V and 0 bases from J, with 12 bases between. CDR3 in amino acids: CASSARGGTNTGELFF. The CDR3 DNA reads as TGTGCCAGCAGTGCGCGCGGAGGGACGAACACCGGGGAGCTGTTTTTT.

In its sample, this clone was seen a few times. The chain uses TRBV7-8 and TRBJ2-5, with 10 bases fitting TRBD2. The germline gives CDR1 SGHVS, CDR2 FQNEAQ. The length of the CDR3 is 17 residues. V lost 2 bases to trimming and J lost 10 bases; unmatched junction nucleotides: 16. The CDR3 DNA is TGTGCCAGCAGCTTAAGGGACCCGGGACTAGCGAGTTCTGGCCAGTACTTC. This translates into CASSLRDPGLASSGQYF.

The chain has TRBV4-3 and TRBJ1-2; D may be TRBD1 (6 bases). This CDR3 is 14 amino acids long. V was cut by 0 bases and J by 2 bases, with 7 bases left in between. Germline V gene lookup returns CDR1 LGHNA and CDR2 YSLEER. The CDR3, as DNA: TGCGCCAGCAGCCAAGACGGACAGAACTATGGCTACACCTTC. It is translated as CASSQDGQNYGYTF.

This clone appeared a few times. The rearrangement joins TRBV5-8 to TRBJ1-2; D is uncertain. Germline assignment: CDR1 SGHTS and CDR2 YDEGEE. This CDR3 is 11 amino acids long. V lost 4 bases to trimming and J lost 4 bases, with 5 bases between them. This chain's CDR3 is CASSPVYGYTF. The CDR3 bases are TGTGCCAGCAGCCCGGTCTATGGCTACACCTTC.

V usage is TRBV19 and J usage is TRBJ2-3; 10 positions match TRBD1. Germline loops: CDR1 LNHDA, CDR2 SQIVND (reference sequence). This CDR3 is built from 16 residues. V was clipped by 3 bases and J by 0 bases; unmatched bases: 3. CDR3 in amino acids: CASSIGTGVSTDTQYF. The CDR3 coding sequence is TGTGCCAGTAGTATCGGGACAGGGGTTAGCACAGATACGCAGTATTTT.

The chain combines TRBV30 with TRBJ2-1; TRBD1 matches 11 bases. Trimming took 8 bases from V and 6 from J; bases not matched to a gene: 21. The CDR3 sequence is 18 residues long. Germline CDR1 and CDR2: GTSNPN and SVGIG (reference sequence). CDR3 DNA: TGTGCCCAGAATAAGGGACAGGGGGGTACATCTACGGTCAATGAGCAGTTCTTC. Encoded protein: CAQNKGQGGTSTVNEQFF.

This clone was detected only once. The V gene is TRBV28, the J gene TRBJ1-5, with a possible D match to TRBD1 (6 bases). The V gene's germline CDR1 is MDHEN and CDR2 SYDVKM. The germline V and J ends were trimmed by 8 bases and 2 bases, with 7 bases remaining between them. The CDR3 totals 12 residues. The DNA for the CDR3 is TGTGCCAGCCGGACAGGCAATCAGCCCCAGCATTTT. It specifies CASRTGNQPQHF.

The chain is built from TRBV29-1 and TRBJ1-1, with TRBD1 matching 7 bases. V dropped 4 bases and J dropped 0; count of bases not matched to a gene: 11. The CDR3 loop spans 16 amino acids. In germline, CDR1 is SQVTM, CDR2 ANQGSEA. The DNA of the CDR3 is TGCAGCGTTGGGGCCGACAGGGATCAGATGAACACTGAAGCTTTCTTT. Amino acids: CSVGADRDQMNTEAFF.

This chain links TRBV9 with TRBJ1-3, with a tentative D call TRBD1 (6 bases). V was pared by 1 base and J by 0 bases, with 14 bases between. CDR1 and CDR2 (germline): SGDLS, YYNGEE. The CDR3 sequence is 17 residues long. CDR3 protein: CASSVLTGTSSGNTIYF. DNA for the CDR3: TGTGCCAGCAGCGTACTGACAGGCACGAGCTCTGGAAACACCATATATTTT.

The table lists this clone with a few counts. The chain joins TRBV30 to TRBJ2-7, with D unclear. V gave up 0 bases and J gave up 6 bases, with 6 bases separating them. There are 11 residues in the CDR3. CDR1 is GTSNPN and CDR2 is SVGIG in the germline V gene (reference sequence). This chain's CDR3 is CAWSVALEQYF. DNA of the CDR3: TGTGCCTGGAGTGTAGCCCTCGAGCAGTACTTC.

The chain is built from TRBV5-6 and TRBJ2-1, with D uncertain. Per germline, CDR1 SGHDT and CDR2 YYEEEE. CDR3 length: 15 residues. Deletions cut 0 bases from V and 0 bases from J, with 7 bases between. As DNA, the CDR3 is TGTGCCAGCAGCTTGGGTTTCAGCTCCTACAATGAGCAGTTCTTC. Protein product: CASSLGFSSYNEQFF.

The chain is built from TRBV11-2 and TRBJ1-2, with 8 bases that match TRBD1. The ends lost 1 base at V and 12 bases at J; junction bases unmatched: 7. This CDR3 has 13 residues. Per the germline V gene, CDR1 is SGHAT and CDR2 is FQNNGV. CDR3 nucleotide sequence: TGTGCCAGCAGCTTAGTAGCACAGGGGGGGGACACCTTC. Translating gives CASSLVAQGGDTF.

This rearrangement joins TRBV15 to TRBJ1-5; D not certain. CDR1 is LNHNV and CDR2 is YYDKDF in the germline V gene (reference sequence). V lost 1 base and J 4 bases, leaving 11 bases between the germline ends. The CDR3 runs to 15 residues. In DNA, the CDR3 is TGTGCCACCAGCAGAGCGGGATTAGCAAATCAGCCCCAGCATTTT. Amino acid sequence: CATSRAGLANQPQHF. The full variable domain, with the rest looked up from reference TRBV15 and TRBJ1-5, is DAMVIQNPRYQVTQFGKPVTLSCSQTLNHNVMYWYQQKSSQAPKLLFHYYDKDFNNEADTPDNFQSRRPNTSFCFLDIRSPGLGDTAMYLCATSRAGLANQPQHFGDGTRLSIL.

V gene TRBV6-4 combines with J gene TRBJ2-6; D might be TRBD1 (5 bases). CDR3 length: 16 amino acids. V lost 5 bases and J lost 0, with 11 bases in between. The germline CDR1 and CDR2 sequences are MRHNA and SNTAGT. The CDR3 sequence is CASSSQGSSGANVLTF. The CDR3 coding sequence is TGTGCCAGCAGTTCGCAGGGTTCCTCTGGGGCCAACGTCCTGACTTTC.

V gene TRBV7-6 combines with J gene TRBJ2-3, with 10 bases that match TRBD1. Germline assignment: CDR1 SGHVS and CDR2 FNYEAQ. This CDR3 has 17 amino acids. V was pared by 1 base and J by 3 bases, with 7 bases of the junction left unmatched. DNA for the CDR3: TGTGCCAGCAGCTTAGTTGAACAGGGACAGGGGACAGATACGCAGTATTTT. Translation: CASSLVEQGQGTDTQYF.